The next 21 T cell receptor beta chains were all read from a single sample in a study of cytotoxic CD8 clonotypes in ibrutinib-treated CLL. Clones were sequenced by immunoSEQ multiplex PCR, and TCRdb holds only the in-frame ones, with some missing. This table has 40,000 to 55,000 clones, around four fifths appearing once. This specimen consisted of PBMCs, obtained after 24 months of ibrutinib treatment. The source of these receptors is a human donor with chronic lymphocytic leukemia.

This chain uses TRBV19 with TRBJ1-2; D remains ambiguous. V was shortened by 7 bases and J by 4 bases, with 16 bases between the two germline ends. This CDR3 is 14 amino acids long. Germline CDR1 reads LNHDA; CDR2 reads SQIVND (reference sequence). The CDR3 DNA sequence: TGTGCCAGTACCCTAGGAGCCGGTGCCTATGGCTACACCTTC. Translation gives CASTLGAGAYGYTF.

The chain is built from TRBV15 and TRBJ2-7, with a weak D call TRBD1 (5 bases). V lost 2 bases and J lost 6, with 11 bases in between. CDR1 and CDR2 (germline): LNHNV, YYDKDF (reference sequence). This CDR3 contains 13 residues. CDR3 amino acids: CATSRTVGAEQYF. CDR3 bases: TGTGCCACCAGCAGAACGGTTGGGGCCGAGCAGTACTTC.

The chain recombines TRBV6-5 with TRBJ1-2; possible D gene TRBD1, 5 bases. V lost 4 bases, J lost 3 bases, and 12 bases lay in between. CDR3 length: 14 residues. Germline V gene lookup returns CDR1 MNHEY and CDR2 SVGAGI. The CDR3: CASSFGRADYGYTF. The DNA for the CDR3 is TGTGCCAGCAGTTTCGGCAGGGCGGACTATGGCTACACCTTC.

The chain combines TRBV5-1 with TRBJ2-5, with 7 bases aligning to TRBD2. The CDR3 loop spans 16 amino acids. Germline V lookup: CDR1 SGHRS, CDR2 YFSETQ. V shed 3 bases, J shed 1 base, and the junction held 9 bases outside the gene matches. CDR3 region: CASSSKGLHFQETQYF. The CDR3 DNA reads TGCGCCAGCAGCTCGAAGGGACTACATTTCCAAGAGACCCAGTACTTC.

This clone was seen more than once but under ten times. As DNA, the CDR3 is TGTGCCAGCAGCTTGGTTGGGGGGAATGGCTACACCTTC. As protein: CASSLVGGNGYTF. V usage is TRBV5-4 and J usage is TRBJ1-2, with D possibly matching TRBD1 (5 bases). Between the trimmed V and J ends, which lost 0 bases and 6 bases, there was a span of 9 bases. This CDR3 is 13 amino acids long. The germline gives CDR1 SGHNT, CDR2 YYREEE (reference sequence).

In nucleotides, the CDR3 is TGTGCCAGCAGTACGGACTCTTTCTCTAGCACAGATACGCAGTATTTT. Translated: CASSTDSFSSTDTQYF. The V gene is TRBV11-2, the J gene TRBJ2-3; a possible D gene is TRBD2 (5 bases). V lost 6 bases and J lost 0, with 16 bases in between. This CDR3 is built from 16 residues. CDR1 SGHAT and CDR2 FQNNGV come from the germline V gene.

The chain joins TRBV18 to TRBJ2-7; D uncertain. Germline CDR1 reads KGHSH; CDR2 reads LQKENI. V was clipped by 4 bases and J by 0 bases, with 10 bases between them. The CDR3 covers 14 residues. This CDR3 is CASSRPALSYEQYF. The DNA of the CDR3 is TGTGCCAGCTCACGACCTGCACTCTCCTACGAGCAGTACTTC.

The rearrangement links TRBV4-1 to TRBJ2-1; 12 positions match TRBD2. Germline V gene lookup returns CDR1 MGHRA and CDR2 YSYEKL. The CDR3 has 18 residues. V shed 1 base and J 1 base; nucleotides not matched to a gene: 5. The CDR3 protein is CASSQVGLAGGSYNEQFF. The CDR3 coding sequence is TGCGCCAGCAGCCAAGTTGGGCTAGCGGGAGGGTCCTACAATGAGCAGTTCTTC.

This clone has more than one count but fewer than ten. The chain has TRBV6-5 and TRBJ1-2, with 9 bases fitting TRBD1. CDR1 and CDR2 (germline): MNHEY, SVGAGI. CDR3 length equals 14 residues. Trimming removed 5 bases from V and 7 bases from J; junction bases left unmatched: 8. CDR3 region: CASSQTGGLTGYTF. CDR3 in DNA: TGTGCCAGCAGTCAAACAGGGGGCTTAACTGGCTACACCTTC.

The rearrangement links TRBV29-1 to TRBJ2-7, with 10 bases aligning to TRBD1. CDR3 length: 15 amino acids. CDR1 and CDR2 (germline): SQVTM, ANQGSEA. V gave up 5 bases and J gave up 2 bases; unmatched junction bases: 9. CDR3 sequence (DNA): TGCAGCGTTTGTTTTCCGGGACAGGGGCCCTACGAGCAGTACTTC. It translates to CSVCFPGQGPYEQYF.

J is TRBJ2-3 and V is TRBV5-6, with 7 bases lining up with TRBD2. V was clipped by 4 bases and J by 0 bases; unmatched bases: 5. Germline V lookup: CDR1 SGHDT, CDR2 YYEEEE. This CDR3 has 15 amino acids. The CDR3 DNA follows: TGTGCCAGCAGCCCGTGGGGACTAAGCACAGATACGCAGTATTTT. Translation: CASSPWGLSTDTQYF.

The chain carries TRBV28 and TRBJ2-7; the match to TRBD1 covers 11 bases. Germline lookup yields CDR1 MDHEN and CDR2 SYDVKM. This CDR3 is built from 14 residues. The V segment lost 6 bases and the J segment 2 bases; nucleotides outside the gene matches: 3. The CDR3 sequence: CASSQGQGAYEQYF. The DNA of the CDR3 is TGTGCCAGCAGCCAGGGACAGGGGGCCTACGAGCAGTACTTC.

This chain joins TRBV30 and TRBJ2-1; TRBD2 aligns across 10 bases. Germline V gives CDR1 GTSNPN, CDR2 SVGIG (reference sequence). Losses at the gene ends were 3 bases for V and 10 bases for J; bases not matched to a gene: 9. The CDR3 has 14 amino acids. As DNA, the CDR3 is TGTGCCTGGAGGGCTAGCGGGAGAACCAGGGAGCAGTTCTTC. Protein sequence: CAWRASGRTREQFF.

In DNA, the CDR3 is TGCGCCAGCAGCCAAGGGAGGAAGGGCGAGCAGTTCTTC. This sequence encodes CASSQGRKGEQFF. The chain joins TRBV4-3 to TRBJ2-1, with D possibly matching TRBD2 (5 bases). Trimming cost V 1 base and J 10 bases, with 11 bases left between them. The CDR3 loop spans 13 amino acids. CDR1 is LGHNA, CDR2 YSLEER, per germline.

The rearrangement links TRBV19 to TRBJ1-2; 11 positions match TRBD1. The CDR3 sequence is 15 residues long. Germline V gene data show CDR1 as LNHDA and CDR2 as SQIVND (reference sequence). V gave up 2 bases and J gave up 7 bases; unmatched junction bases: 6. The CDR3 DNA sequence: TGTGCCAGTAGTATAAGAGGACAGGGGGCTGGTGGCTACACCTTC. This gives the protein CASSIRGQGAGGYTF.

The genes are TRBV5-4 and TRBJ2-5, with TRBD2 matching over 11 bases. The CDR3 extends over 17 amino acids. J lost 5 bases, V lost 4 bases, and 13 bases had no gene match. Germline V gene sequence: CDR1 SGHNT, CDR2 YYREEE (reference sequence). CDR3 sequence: CASSAGVLAGASETQYF. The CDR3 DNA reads TGTGCCAGCAGCGCCGGCGTACTAGCGGGAGCCAGCGAGACCCAGTACTTC.

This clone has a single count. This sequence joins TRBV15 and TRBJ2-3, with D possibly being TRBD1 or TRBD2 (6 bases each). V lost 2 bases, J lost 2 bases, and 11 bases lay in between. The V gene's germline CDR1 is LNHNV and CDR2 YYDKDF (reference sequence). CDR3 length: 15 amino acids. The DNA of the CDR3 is TGTGCCACCAGCAGACCGCGGGACACCACAGATACGCAGTATTTT. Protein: CATSRPRDTTDTQYF.

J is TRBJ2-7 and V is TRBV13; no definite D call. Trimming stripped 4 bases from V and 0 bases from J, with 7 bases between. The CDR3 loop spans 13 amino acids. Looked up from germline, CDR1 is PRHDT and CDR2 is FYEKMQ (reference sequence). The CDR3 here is CASSYESSYEQYF. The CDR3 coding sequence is TGTGCCAGCAGCTACGAAAGCTCCTACGAGCAGTACTTC.

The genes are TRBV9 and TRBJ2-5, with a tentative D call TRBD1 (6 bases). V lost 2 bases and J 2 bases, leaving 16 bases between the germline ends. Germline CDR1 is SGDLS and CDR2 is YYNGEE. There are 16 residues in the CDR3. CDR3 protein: CASSVGALGGQETQYF. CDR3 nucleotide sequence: TGTGCCAGCAGCGTGGGGGCCTTAGGGGGACAAGAGACCCAGTACTTC. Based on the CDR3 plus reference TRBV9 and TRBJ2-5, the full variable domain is DSGVTQTPKHLITATGQRVTLRCSPRSGDLSVYWYQQSLDQGLQFLIQYYNGEERAKGNILERFSAQQFPDLHSELNLSSLELGDSALYFCASSVGALGGQETQYFGPGTRLLVL.

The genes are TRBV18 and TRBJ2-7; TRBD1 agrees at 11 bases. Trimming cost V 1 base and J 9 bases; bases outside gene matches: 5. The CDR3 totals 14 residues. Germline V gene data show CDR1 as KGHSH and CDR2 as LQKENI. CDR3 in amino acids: CASSPQGQGGVQYF. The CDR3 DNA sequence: TGTGCCAGCTCACCACAGGGACAGGGGGGAGTGCAGTACTTC.

The CDR3 spells CAWIKENRMVSGNTIYF. CDR3 DNA: TGTGCCTGGATAAAGGAGAACAGGATGGTCTCTGGAAACACCATATATTTT. The genes are TRBV30 and TRBJ1-3; possible D gene TRBD1, 5 bases. Trimming took off 4 bases at V and 0 bases at J, with 19 bases between the two ends. This CDR3 contains 17 residues. Per the germline V gene, CDR1 is GTSNPN and CDR2 is SVGIG (reference sequence).